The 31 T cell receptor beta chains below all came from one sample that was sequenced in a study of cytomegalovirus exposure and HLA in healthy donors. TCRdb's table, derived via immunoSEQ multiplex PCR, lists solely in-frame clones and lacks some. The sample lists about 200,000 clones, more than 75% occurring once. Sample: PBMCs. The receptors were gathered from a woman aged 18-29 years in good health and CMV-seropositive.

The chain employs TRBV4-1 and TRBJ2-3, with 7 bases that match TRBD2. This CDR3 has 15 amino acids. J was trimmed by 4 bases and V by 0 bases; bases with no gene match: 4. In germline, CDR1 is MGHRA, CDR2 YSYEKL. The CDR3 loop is CASSQEGGESDTQYF. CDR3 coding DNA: TGCGCCAGCAGCCAAGAGGGGGGGGAGTCAGATACGCAGTATTTT.

As DNA, the CDR3 is TGCGCCAGTATCGGGGGGGGGAGTGAAGCTTTCTTT. It is translated as CASIGGGSEAFF. The chain carries TRBV5-1 and TRBJ1-1, with D perhaps TRBD1 (5 bases). Looked up from germline, CDR1 is SGHRS and CDR2 is YFSETQ. This CDR3 comprises 12 residues. Trimming cost V 8 bases and J 7 bases, with 15 bases left between them.

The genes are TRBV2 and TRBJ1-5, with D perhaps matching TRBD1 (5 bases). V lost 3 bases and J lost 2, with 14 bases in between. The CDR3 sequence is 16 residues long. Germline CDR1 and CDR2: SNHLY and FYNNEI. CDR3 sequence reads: CASSEGPPAGNQPQHF. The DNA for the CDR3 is TGTGCCAGCAGTGAGGGGCCCCCGGCGGGCAATCAGCCCCAGCATTTT.

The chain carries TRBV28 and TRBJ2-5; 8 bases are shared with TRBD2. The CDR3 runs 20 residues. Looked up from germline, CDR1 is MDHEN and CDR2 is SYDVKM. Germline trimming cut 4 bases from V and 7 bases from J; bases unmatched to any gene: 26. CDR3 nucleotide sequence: TGTGCCAGCAGTTCGATTGCCGGGGGGGTCAGGGCAGTACCGTTAGGGACCCAGTACTTC. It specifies CASSSIAGGVRAVPLGTQYF.

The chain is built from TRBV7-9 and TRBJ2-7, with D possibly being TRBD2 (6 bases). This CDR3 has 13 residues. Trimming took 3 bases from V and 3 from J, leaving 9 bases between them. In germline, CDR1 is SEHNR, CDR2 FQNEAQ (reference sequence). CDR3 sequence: CASSLEGLYEQYF. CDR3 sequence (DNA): TGTGCCAGCAGCTTGGAGGGCCTCTACGAGCAGTACTTC.

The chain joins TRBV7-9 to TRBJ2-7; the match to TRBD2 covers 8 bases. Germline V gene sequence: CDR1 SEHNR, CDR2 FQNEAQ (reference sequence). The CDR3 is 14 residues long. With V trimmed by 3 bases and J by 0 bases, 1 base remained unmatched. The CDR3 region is CASSFSGNSYEQYF. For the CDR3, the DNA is TGTGCCAGCAGCTTTAGCGGGAACTCCTACGAGCAGTACTTC.

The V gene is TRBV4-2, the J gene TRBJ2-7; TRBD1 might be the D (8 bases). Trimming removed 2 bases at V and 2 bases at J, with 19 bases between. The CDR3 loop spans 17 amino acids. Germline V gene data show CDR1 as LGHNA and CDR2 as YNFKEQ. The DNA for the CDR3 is TGTGCCAGCAGCCAAACGGACAGGGAGGGTAAGGCCTACGAGCAGTACTTC. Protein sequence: CASSQTDREGKAYEQYF.

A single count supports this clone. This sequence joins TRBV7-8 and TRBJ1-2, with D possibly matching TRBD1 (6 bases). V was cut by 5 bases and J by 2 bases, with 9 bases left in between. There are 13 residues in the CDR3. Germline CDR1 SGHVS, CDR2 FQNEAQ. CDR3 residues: CASSPDRNYGYTF. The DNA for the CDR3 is TGTGCCAGCAGCCCGGACAGAAACTATGGCTACACCTTC.

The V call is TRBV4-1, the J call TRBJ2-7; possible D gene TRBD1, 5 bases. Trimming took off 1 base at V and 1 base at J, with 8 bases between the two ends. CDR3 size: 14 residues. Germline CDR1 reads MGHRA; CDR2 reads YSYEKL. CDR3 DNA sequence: TGCGCCAGCAGCCAAGGACAGTTTTCCTACGAGCAGTACTTC. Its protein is CASSQGQFSYEQYF.

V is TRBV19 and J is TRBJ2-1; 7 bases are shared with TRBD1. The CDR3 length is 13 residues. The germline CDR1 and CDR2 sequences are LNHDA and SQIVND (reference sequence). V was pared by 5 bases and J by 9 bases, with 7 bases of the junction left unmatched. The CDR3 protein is CASSGRGSGEQFF. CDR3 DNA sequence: TGTGCCAGTAGTGGCAGGGGGTCTGGTGAGCAGTTCTTC.

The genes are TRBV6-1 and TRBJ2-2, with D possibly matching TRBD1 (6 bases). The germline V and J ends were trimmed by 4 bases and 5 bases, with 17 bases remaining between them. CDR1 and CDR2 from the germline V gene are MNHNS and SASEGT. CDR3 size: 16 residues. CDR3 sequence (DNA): TGTGCCAGCAGTGGCCTGTGGACAGCGAGGACCGGGGAGCTGTTTTTT. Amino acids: CASSGLWTARTGELFF.

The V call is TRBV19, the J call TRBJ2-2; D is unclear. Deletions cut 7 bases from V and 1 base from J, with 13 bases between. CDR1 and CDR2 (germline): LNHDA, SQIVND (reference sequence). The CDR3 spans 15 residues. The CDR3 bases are TGTGCCAGTACCGCTTCTATTGGGAACACCGGGGAGCTGTTTTTT. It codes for CASTASIGNTGELFF.

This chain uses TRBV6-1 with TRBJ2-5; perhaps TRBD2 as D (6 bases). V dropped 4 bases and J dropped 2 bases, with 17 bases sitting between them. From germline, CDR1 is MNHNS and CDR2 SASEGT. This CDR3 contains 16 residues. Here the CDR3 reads CASSAPEGPYQETQYF. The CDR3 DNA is TGTGCCAGCAGTGCCCCGGAGGGACCCTATCAAGAGACCCAGTACTTC.

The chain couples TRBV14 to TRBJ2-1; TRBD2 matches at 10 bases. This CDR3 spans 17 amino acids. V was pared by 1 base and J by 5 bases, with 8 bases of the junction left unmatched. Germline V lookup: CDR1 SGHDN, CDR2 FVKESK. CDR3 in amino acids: CASSQGPRTSGNNEQFF. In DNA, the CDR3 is TGTGCCAGCAGCCAAGGCCCCAGGACTAGCGGAAACAATGAGCAGTTCTTC.

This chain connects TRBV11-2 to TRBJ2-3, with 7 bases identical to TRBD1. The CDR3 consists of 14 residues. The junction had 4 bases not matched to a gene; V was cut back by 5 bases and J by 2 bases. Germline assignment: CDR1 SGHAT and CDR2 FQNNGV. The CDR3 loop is CASSLGQHTDTQYF. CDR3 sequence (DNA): TGTGCCAGCAGCCTGGGACAGCACACAGATACGCAGTATTTT.

CDR3 coding DNA: TGTGCCTGGAGTGTAATTCGAGCGGGAGGGATGGGGGGGCAAGAGACCCAGTACTTC. The encoded protein is CAWSVIRAGGMGGQETQYF. This chain joins TRBV30 and TRBJ2-5; 10 positions agree with TRBD2. With V trimmed by 0 bases and J by 2 bases, 15 bases remained unmatched. Per the germline V gene, CDR1 is GTSNPN and CDR2 is SVGIG (reference sequence). The CDR3 has 19 residues.

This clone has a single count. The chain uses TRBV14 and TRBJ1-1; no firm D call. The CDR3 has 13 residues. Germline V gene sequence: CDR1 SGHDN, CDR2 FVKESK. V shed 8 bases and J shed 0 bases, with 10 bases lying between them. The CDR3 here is CASQRNMNTEAFF. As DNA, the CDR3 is TGTGCCAGCCAGAGGAACATGAACACTGAAGCTTTCTTT.

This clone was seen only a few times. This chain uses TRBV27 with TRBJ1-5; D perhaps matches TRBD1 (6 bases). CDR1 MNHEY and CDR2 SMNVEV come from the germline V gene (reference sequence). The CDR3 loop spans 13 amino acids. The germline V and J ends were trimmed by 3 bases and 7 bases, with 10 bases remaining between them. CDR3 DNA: TGTGCCAGCAGTTTGGGGGGGCGACAGCCCCAGCATTTT. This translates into CASSLGGRQPQHF.

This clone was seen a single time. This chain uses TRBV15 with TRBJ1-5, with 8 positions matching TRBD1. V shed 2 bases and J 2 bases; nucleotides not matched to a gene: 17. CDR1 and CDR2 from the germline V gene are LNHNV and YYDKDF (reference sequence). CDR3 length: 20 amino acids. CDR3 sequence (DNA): TGTGCCACCAGCAGATCAGGGGGCTTTGGATTAGGTAAGGGCAATCAGCCCCAGCATTTT. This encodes CATSRSGGFGLGKGNQPQHF.

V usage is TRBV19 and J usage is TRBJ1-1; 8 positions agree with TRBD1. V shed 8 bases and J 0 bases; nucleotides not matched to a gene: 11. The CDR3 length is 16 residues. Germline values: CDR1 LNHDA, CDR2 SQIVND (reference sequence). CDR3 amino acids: CASFRGDRPLNTEAFF. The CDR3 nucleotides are TGTGCCAGTTTTAGGGGGGACAGGCCTTTGAACACTGAAGCTTTCTTT.

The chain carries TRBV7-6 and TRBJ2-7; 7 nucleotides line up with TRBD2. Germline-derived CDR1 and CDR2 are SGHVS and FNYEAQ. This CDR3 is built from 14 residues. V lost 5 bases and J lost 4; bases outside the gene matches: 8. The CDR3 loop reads CASSPQTSSYEQYF. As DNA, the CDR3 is TGTGCCAGCAGCCCACAGACTAGCAGTTACGAGCAGTACTTC.

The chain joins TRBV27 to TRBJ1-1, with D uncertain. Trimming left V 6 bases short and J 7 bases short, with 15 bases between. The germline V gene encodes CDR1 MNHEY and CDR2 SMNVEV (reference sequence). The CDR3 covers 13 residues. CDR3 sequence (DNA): TGTGCCAGCAGCCTGTCCCAGGAATATGAAGCTTTCTTT. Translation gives CASSLSQEYEAFF.

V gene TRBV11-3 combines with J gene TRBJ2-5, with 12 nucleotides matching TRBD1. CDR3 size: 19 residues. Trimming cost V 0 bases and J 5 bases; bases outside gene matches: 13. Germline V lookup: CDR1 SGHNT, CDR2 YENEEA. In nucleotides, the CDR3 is TGTGCCAGCAGCTTAGATCGTATTATGGGGACAGGGGGCTTGGAGACCCAGTACTTC. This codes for CASSLDRIMGTGGLETQYF.

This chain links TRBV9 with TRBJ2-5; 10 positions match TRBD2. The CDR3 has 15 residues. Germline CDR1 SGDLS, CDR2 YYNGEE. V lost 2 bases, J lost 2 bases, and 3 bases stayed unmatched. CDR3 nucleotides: TGTGCCAGCAGCGTCGGACTAGCGGTTCAAGAGACCCAGTACTTC. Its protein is CASSVGLAVQETQYF.

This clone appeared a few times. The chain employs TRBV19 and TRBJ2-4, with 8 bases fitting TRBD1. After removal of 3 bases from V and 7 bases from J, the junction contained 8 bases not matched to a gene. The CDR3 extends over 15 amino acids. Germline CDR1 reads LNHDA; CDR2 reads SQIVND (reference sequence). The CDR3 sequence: CASSIDRGEVNIQYF. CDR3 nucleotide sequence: TGTGCCAGTAGTATCGACAGGGGCGAAGTTAACATTCAGTACTTC.

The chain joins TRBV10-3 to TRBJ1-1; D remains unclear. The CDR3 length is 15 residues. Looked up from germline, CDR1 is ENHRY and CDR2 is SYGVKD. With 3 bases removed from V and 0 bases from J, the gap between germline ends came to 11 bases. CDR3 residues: CAISDSGHMNTEAFF. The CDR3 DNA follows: TGTGCCATCAGTGATTCTGGCCATATGAACACTGAAGCTTTCTTT.

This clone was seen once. The CDR3 DNA follows: TGTGCCAGCAGCCCCCGGGACAGGGCCTACGAGCAGTACTTC. It codes for CASSPRDRAYEQYF. This chain uses TRBV5-4 with TRBJ2-7; 9 nucleotides match TRBD1. The V gene end was trimmed by 4 bases and the J gene end by 2 bases; junction bases not matched to a gene: 4. This CDR3 has 14 residues. Germline lookup yields CDR1 SGHNT and CDR2 YYREEE (reference sequence).

CDR3 residues: CASSPRQDPGNTIYF. CDR3 DNA sequence: TGTGCCAGCTCACCTAGACAAGACCCTGGAAACACCATATATTTT. The genes are TRBV18 and TRBJ1-3; D gene ambiguous. Germline CDR1 and CDR2: KGHSH and LQKENI. The CDR3 totals 15 residues. With 3 bases removed from V and 2 bases from J, the gap between germline ends came to 11 bases. Using reference TRBV18 and TRBJ1-3 for the parts outside the CDR3, the full variable domain is NAGVMQNPRHLVRRRGQEARLRCSPMKGHSHVYWYRQLPEEGLKFMVYLQKENIIDESGMPKERFSAEFPKEGPSILRIQQVVRGDSAAYFCASSPRQDPGNTIYFGEGSWLTVV.

The CDR3 DNA sequence: TGTGCCAGCAGTGGGGGACAGGGGATAAACACTGAAGCTTTCTTT. It specifies CASSGGQGINTEAFF. The chain couples TRBV6-1 to TRBJ1-1, with 10 nucleotides matching TRBD1. Trimming at V came to 4 bases and at J to 2 bases, leaving 4 bases not matched to a gene. Looked up from germline, CDR1 is MNHNS and CDR2 is SASEGT. CDR3 length: 15 amino acids.

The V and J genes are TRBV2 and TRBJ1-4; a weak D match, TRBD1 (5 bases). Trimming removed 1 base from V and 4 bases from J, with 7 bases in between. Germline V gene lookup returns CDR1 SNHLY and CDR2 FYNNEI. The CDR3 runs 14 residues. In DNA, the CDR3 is TGTGCCAGCAGTGAAGGACAGCGTAATGAAAAACTGTTTTTT. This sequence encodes CASSEGQRNEKLFF.

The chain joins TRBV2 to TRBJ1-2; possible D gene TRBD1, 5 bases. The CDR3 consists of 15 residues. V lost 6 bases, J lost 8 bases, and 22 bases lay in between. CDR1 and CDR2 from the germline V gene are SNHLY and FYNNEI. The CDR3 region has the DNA TGTGCCAGCAGCGACTCCCGCCTTGGGGCTCGGGGCTACACCTTC. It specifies CASSDSRLGARGYTF.